This T cell receptor beta chain appears in the sequencing data of a study of blood T cell repertoires in COVID-19. Study in general: Both acute and convalescent COVID-19 samples were obtained from the United States, Italy and Spain. T cells, B-cell-depleted T cells, or PBMCs supplied cDNA or gDNA.

This CDR3 spans 17 amino acids. Germline V gene lookup returns CDR1 LGHDT and CDR2 YNNKEL (reference sequence). With 0 bases removed from V and 0 bases from J, the gap between germline ends came to 12 bases. Per the authors' pipeline: Amplification from reference gene primers served as the basis for estimated nucleated cell counts. Clones were sequenced by immunoSEQ multiplex PCR, and TCRdb holds only the in-frame ones, with some missing. V and J calls and clone size come straight from that table; D and trimming were deduced from the DNA. The table records some 170,000 clones, about nine tenths of them present only once.

The sequence was obtained from a woman in her sixties who had recovered from COVID-19. The chain couples TRBV3-1 (or the pseudogene TRBV3-2) to TRBJ1-5; D is undetermined. The specimen was peripheral blood. CDR3 coding DNA: TGTGCCAGCAGCCAAGATGTCCCGGTCGTTAGCAATCAGCCCCAGCATTTT. It codes for CASSQDVPVVSNQPQHF.